Each of the 20 T cell receptor beta chains below was sequenced from the same sample in a study of tumor-infiltrating lymphocytes in primary liver carcinoma. TCR beta cDNA came from 400 to 500 ng total RNA, primed with a constant-region primer. Each TCR beta library was derived from three nested multiplex PCR rounds that employed slightly modified ARM-PCR. The first two PCR rounds used TRBV1-TRBV30 forward primers with a C-beta reverse primer, roughly 10 cycles each. TCRdb itself ran the multiplex PCR reads through MiXCR, one entry per CDR3 protein. The sample has 100,000 or so distinct CDR3 sequences; roughly 80% are singletons. Scientists recovered RNA and DNA together from around 20-30 mg of unsorted bulk tissue. Sequenced: liver tumor tissue from sampling region 3. The subset was: tumor region T3, left-lateral pole. Receptors were obtained from a man in his forties with primary liver carcinoma and hepatitis B virus infection.

Comment on this clonotype: The junction does not match germline at one end; this may be a read error. The rearrangement links TRBV6-1 to TRBJ2-2, with TRBD2 matching over 9 bases. This CDR3 contains 16 residues. CDR1 MNHNS and CDR2 SASEGT come from the germline V gene. In nucleotides, the CDR3 is TGTGCCAGCAGTGAAATAGCGGGAGTATGCACCGGGGAGCTGTTATTT. Protein: CASSEIAGVCTGELLF.

This clonotype was seen a single time. An end of the junction differs from the germline gene, which may be a read error. The chain is built from TRBV5-6 and TRBJ2-6; 7 bases are shared with TRBD1. CDR1 and CDR2 from the germline V gene are SGHDT and YYEEEE. This CDR3 has 18 residues. CDR3 coding DNA: TGTGCCAGCAGCTTGGGCCTGACAGGGAAGGCTGGGGCCAATGTCCTGACTTTC. The encoded protein is CASSLGLTGKAGANVLTF.

J is TRBJ2-7 and V is TRBV28; tentative D call: TRBD2 (6 bases). Germline V gene sequence: CDR1 MDHEN, CDR2 SYDVKM. V dropped 6 bases and J dropped 5 bases, with 17 bases sitting between them. This CDR3 has 14 residues. DNA for the CDR3: TGTGCCAGCAGATTCCCAGGGTCTAGCGACGAGCAGTACTTC. The encoded protein is CASRFPGSSDEQYF.

On this clonotype itself: An end of the junction differs from the germline gene, which may be a read error. The chain combines TRBV11-2 with TRBJ2-6, with D perhaps matching TRBD1 (5 bases). The CDR3 loop spans 15 amino acids. CDR1 is SGHAT, CDR2 FQNNGV, per germline. CDR3 bases: TGTGCCACCCAGTGGCCGTGCTCTGGGGCCAAGGTCCTGACTTTC. The encoded protein is CATQWPCSGAKVLTF.

For this clonotype: Mismatch with germline at one junction end may stem from a read error. The genes are TRBV28 and TRBJ1-1; no reliable D call. The CDR3 extends over 12 amino acids. Germline V gene data show CDR1 as MDHEN and CDR2 as SYDVKM. The CDR3: CASNLRATEALF. CDR3 nucleotides: TGTGCCAGCAATTTAAGGGCAACTGAAGCTTTATTT.

A note on this clonotype: The junction and the germline gene differ at one end; a read error may be behind it. The CDR3 DNA reads TGCGCCAGCAGCCAGTCAGGGGCAGGGAGTAACTGTGGCTACACCTTC. It yields the protein CASSQSGAGSNCGYTF. The V gene is TRBV4-3, the J gene TRBJ1-2, with a tentative D call TRBD1 (6 bases). The CDR3 has 16 amino acids. The germline V gene has CDR1 LGHNA and CDR2 YSLEER.

This clonotype was recorded once. As the CDR3 is not closed by the conserved phenylalanine or tryptophan, this likely results from a read error. No DNA is shown, since the ends of the CDR3 on it are uncertain; the CDR3 is the one TCRdb lists. The chain employs TRBV11-2 and TRBJ2-7; the table's D call TRBD1 went unverified against the DNA. From germline, CDR1 is SGHAT and CDR2 FQNNGV. The CDR3 has 12 amino acids, counting both end residues. CDR3: CDSSPGSYEQNL.

A remark on this clonotype: One end of the junction fails to match germline, which may point to a read error. This chain links TRBV29-1 with TRBJ2-7; no reliable D call. The CDR3 is made up of 12 amino acids. The germline CDR1 and CDR2 sequences are SQVTM and ANQGSEA. The CDR3 loop is CSVTSGSYKQYF. The CDR3 nucleotides are TGCAGCGTTACCTCGGGCTCCTACAAGCAGTACTTC.

Regarding this clonotype: One end of the junction fails to match germline, which may point to a read error. The chain is built from TRBV10-2 and TRBJ2-5; tentatively, D is TRBD2 (6 bases). The germline V gene encodes CDR1 WSHSY and CDR2 SAAADI. This CDR3 contains 16 residues. As DNA, the CDR3 is TGCGCCAGTAGTGCCGGGTTACTAGCAACTCAAGAGACCCAGTACTTC. Amino acids: CASSAGLLATQETQYF.

As concerns this clonotype: An end of the junction differs from the germline gene, which may be a read error. The chain has TRBV6-1 and TRBJ2-7; D tentatively fits TRBD1 or TRBD2 (5 bases each). Looked up from germline, CDR1 is MNHNS and CDR2 is SASEGT. This CDR3 contains 15 residues. CDR3 nucleotides: TGTGCCAGCATTGTTGGGACGGTGGTCTCCCACGAGCAGTACTTC. It translates to CASIVGTVVSHEQYF.

This chain connects TRBV4-1 to TRBJ1-2; D gene uncertain. CDR3 size: 15 residues. CDR1 and CDR2 (germline): MGHRA, YSYEKL. Trimming took 4 bases from V and 7 from J, leaving 19 bases between them. The CDR3 loop is CASSLAGHVNGGYTF. As DNA, the CDR3 is TGCGCCAGCAGCCTCGCGGGCCATGTGAACGGTGGCTACACCTTC.

This chain uses TRBV5-1 with TRBJ2-1; D could derive from TRBD1 or TRBD2 (5 bases each). The V end was cut by 8 bases, the J end by 6 bases, with 21 bases between. The CDR3 runs 15 residues. The germline gives CDR1 SGHRS, CDR2 YFSETQ. CDR3 loop: CARSPQGSRVNEQFF. CDR3 in DNA: TGCGCCAGAAGCCCCCAGGGTTCGAGGGTCAATGAGCAGTTCTTC.

In the case of this clonotype: A read error may produce the germline difference seen at one junction end. This chain uses TRBV10-3 with TRBJ2-5; TRBD2 is a possible D gene (6 bases). CDR1 is ENHRY and CDR2 is SYGVKD in the germline V gene. The CDR3 runs 15 residues. The CDR3 DNA reads as TGTGGCATCAGTGACCGGGAGAAGGGGATGGAGTCCCAGTACTTC. Encoded protein: CGISDREKGMESQYF.

Worth noting for this clonotype: The junction differs from germline at one of its ends, possibly a read error. The rearrangement uses TRBV11-2 and TRBJ2-2, with D possibly TRBD2 on 5 matching bases. Germline CDR1 SGHAT, CDR2 FQNNGV. The CDR3 is made up of 14 amino acids. CDR3 amino acids: CASTTDSDTGELFF. Written as DNA, the CDR3 is TGTGCCAGCACCACAGACTCAGACACCGGGGAACTGTTTTTT.

Regarding this clonotype: The CDR3 ends on some other residue instead of the conserved phenylalanine or tryptophan, so this is likely a read error. Because the CDR3's place on the DNA is in doubt, the DNA is left out and the CDR3 is given as listed by TCRdb. The chain has TRBV6-1 and TRBJ2-1; the DNA was not used to check the table's D call, TRBD2. Germline V lookup: CDR1 MNHNS, CDR2 SASEGT. The CDR3 is 16 amino acids in total, end residues counted. The CDR3 reads CASSTLTSGRSHEHFL.

On this clonotype: The junction departs from the called germline gene at one end, perhaps through a read error. V is TRBV11-1 and J is TRBJ2-4, with TRBD2 identical over 9 bases. CDR1 is SGHAT, CDR2 FQDESV, per germline (reference sequence). The CDR3 runs to 17 residues. The CDR3 region is CTSIFPGASGTKNIQYF. The CDR3 coding sequence is TGTACCAGCATTTTTCCCGGGGCTAGCGGGACCAAAAACATTCAGTACTTC.

A note on this clonotype: One end of the junction does not line up with germline, which may come from a read error. The chain combines TRBV6-1 with TRBJ2-2; D is perhaps TRBD1 (5 bases). The CDR3 consists of 16 residues. The germline V gene encodes CDR1 MNHNS and CDR2 SASEGT. The CDR3 sequence: CACRETLQVNTGELFF. CDR3 DNA sequence: TGTGCCTGCAGAGAAACACTACAGGTGAACACTGGGGAGCTGTTTTTT.

In DNA form, the CDR3 reads TGTGCCAGCAGCTCCACCGACGGTGACGAGCAGTACTTC. Amino acids: CASSSTDGDEQYF. This chain connects TRBV7-3 to TRBJ2-7, with unresolved D. Trimming removed 4 bases at V and 5 bases at J, with 12 bases between. CDR3 length equals 13 residues. Germline V CDR1 and CDR2: SGHTA, FQGTGA.

Of note for this clonotype: Germline and junction disagree at one end, which may indicate a read error. This rearrangement joins TRBV11-3 to TRBJ2-5; TRBD2 agrees at 13 bases. This CDR3 is 17 amino acids long. Germline values: CDR1 SGHNT, CDR2 YENEEA. CDR3 DNA sequence: TGTGCCAACAGCTTTGGGACTAGCGGGATTCCTTTGGAAACCCAGTACTTC. Its translation: CANSFGTSGIPLETQYF.

This clonotype was seen a handful of times. A much larger clone lies a single base off, so this may be a read error. The chain carries TRBV6-2 or TRBV6-3 and TRBJ1-1; D is undetermined. The CDR3 consists of 16 residues. Germline CDR1 reads MNHEY; CDR2 reads SVGEGT. In DNA, the CDR3 is TGTGCCAGCACTATAATCTGGACGATGGTAGTCACTGAAGCTCTCTTT. Translated: CASTIIWTMVVTEALF.